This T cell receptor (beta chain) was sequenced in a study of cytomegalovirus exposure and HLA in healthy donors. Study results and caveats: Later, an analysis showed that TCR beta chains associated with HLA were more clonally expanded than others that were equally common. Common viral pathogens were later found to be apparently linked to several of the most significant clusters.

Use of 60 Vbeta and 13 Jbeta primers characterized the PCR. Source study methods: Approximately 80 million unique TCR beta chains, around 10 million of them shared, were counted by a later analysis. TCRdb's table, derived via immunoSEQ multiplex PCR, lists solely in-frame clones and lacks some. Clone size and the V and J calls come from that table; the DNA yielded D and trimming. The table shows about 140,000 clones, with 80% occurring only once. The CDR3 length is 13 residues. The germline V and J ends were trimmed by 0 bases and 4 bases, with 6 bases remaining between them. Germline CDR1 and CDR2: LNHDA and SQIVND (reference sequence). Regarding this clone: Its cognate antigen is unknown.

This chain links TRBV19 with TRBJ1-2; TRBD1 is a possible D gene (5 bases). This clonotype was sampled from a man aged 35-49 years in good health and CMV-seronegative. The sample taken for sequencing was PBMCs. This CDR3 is CASSIERGYGYTF. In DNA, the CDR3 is TGTGCCAGTAGTATAGAAAGGGGCTATGGCTACACCTTC.